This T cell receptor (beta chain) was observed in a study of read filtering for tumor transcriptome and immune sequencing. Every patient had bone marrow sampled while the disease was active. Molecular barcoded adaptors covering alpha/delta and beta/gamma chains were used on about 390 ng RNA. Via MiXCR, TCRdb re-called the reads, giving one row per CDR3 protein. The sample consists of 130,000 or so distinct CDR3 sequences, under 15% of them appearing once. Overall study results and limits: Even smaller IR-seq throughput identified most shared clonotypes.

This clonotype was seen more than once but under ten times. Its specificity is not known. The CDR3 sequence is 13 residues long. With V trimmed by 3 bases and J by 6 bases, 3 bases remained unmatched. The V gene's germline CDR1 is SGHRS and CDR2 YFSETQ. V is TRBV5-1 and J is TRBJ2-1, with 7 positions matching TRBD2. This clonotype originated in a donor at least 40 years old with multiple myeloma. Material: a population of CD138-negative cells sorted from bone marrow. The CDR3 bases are TGCGCCAGCAGCTCACGGGGGGTCAATGAGCAGTTCTTC. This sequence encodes CASSSRGVNEQFF.